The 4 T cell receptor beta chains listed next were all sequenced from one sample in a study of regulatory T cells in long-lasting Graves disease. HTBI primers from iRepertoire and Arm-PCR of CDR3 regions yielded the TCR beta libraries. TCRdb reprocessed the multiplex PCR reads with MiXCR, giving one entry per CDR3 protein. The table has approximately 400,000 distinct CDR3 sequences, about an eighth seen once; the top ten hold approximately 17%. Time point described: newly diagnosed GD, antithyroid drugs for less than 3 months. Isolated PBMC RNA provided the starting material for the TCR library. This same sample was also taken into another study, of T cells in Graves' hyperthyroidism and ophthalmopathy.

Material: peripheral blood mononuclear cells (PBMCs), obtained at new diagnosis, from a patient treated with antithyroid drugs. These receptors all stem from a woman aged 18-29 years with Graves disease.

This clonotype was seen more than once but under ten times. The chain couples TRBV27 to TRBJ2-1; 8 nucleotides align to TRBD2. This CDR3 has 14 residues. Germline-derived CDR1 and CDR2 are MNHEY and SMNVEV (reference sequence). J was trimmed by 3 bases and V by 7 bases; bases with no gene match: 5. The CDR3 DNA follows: TGTGCCAGCATCGCGGGAGGAGTCTACAATGAGCAGTTCTTC. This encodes CASIAGGVYNEQFF.

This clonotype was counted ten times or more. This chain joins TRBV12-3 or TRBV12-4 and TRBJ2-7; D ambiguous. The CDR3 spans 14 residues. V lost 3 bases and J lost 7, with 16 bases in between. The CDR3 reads CASSFGHPGGEQYV. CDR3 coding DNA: TGTGCCAGCAGTTTCGGTCACCCAGGTGGGGAGCAGTACGTC.

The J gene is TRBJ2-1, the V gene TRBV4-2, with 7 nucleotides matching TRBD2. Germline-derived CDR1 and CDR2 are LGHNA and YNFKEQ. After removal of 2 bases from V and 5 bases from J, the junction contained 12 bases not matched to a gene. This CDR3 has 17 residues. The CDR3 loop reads CASSQTIRGDLDNEQFF. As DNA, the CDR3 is TGTGCCAGCAGCCAAACTATTCGGGGGGATCTCGACAATGAGCAGTTCTTC.

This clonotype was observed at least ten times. The CDR3 bases are TGCGCCAGCAGCTTGGCAGGCTGGGCCTACGAGCAGTACTTC. The encoded protein is CASSLAGWAYEQYF. J is TRBJ2-7 and V is TRBV5-1; D unresolved. V was pared by 0 bases and J by 2 bases, with 9 bases between. The CDR3 consists of 14 residues. Germline V gives CDR1 SGHRS, CDR2 YFSETQ.